This T cell receptor (beta chain) was sequenced during a study of post-analysis software for immune sequencing data. Study outcomes and limitations: Those with multiple sclerosis, the patient group, showed significantly lower normalized Chao1 diversity than controls. Patients showed TRBV5-6, TRBV5-1 and TRBV20-1 among roughly 5 TRBV segments more frequent than in controls.

As concerns this clonotype: No antigen is known for it.

Carried by the TCR beta cDNA libraries were unique molecular identifiers. With about 0.95 to 11 million T cells as the source, hundreds of thousands of cDNA molecules resulted. TCRdb re-called the PCR reads with MiXCR, one entry per CDR3 protein. The sample shows hundreds of thousands of distinct CDR3 sequences, less than 45% of them seen only once. Trimming removed 3 bases at V and 1 base at J, with 11 bases between. CDR1 is MDHEN and CDR2 is SYDVKM in the germline V gene. The CDR3 runs 15 residues. Material for sequencing was blood. The chain links TRBV28 to TRBJ2-3, with TRBD2 as a possible D gene (6 bases). The clonotype was recovered from a girl between 10 and 17 years old with multiple sclerosis. CDR3 DNA: TGTGCCAGCAGTTTTATCGGGAGAGGCACAGATACGCAGTATTTT. This gives the protein CASSFIGRGTDTQYF.